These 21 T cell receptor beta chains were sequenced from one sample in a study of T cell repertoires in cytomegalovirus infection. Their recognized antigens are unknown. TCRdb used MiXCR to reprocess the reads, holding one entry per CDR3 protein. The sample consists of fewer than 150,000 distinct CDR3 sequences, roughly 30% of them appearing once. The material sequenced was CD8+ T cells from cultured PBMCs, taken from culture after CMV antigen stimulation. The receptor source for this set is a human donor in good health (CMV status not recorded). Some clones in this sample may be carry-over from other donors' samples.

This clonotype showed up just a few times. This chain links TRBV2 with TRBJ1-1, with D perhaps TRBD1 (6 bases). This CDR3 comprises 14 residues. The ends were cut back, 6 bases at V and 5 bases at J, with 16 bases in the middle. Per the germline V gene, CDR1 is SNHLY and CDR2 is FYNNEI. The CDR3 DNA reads TGTGCCAGCAGACTGACAGGAGGGGGGACTGAAGCTTTCTTT. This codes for CASRLTGGGTEAFF.

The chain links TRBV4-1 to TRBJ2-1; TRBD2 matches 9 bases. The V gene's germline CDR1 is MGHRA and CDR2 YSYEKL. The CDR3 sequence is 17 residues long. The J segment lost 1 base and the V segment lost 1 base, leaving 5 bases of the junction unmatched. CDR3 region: CASSQVVAGASYNEQFF. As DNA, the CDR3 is TGCGCCAGCAGCCAAGTAGTAGCGGGGGCTTCCTACAATGAGCAGTTCTTC.

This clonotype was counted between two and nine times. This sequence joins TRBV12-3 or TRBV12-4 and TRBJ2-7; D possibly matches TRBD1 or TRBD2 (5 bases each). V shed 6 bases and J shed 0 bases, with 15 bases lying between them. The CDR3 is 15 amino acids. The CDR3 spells CASSPGTPSSYEQYF. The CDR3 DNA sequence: TGTGCCAGCAGCCCCGGGACGCCGAGCTCCTACGAGCAGTACTTC.

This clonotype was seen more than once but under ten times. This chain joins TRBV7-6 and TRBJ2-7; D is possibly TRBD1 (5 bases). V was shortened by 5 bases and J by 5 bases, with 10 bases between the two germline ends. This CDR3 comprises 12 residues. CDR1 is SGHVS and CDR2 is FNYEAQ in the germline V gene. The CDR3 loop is CASSRSGNEQYF. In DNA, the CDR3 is TGTGCCAGCAGCAGATCAGGGAACGAGCAGTACTTC.

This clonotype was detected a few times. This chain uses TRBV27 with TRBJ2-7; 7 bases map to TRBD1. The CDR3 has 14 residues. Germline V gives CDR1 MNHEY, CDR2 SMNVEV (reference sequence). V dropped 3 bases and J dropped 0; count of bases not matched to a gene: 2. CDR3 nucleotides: TGTGCCAGCAGTTTCGGGGACAGCTCCTACGAGCAGTACTTC. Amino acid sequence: CASSFGDSSYEQYF.

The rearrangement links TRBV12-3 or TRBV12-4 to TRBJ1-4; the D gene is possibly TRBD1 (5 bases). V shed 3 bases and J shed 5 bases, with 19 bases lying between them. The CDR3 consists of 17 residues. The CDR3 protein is CASSFGLLDSGNEKLFF. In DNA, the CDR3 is TGTGCCAGCAGTTTCGGCCTACTCGACAGCGGAAATGAAAAACTGTTTTTT.

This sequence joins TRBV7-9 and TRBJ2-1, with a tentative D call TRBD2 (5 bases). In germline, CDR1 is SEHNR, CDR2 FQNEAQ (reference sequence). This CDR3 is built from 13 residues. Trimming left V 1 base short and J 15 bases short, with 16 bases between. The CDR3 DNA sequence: TGTGCCAGCAGCTTAGGAGGGCTAAGAGGTCCGTTCTTC. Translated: CASSLGGLRGPFF.

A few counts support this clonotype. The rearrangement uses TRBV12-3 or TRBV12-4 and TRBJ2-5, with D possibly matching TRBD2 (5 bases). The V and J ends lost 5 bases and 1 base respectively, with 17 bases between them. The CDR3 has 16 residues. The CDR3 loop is CASSPQAASGQETQYF. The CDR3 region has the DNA TGTGCCAGCAGTCCCCAAGCCGCCAGCGGCCAAGAGACCCAGTACTTC.

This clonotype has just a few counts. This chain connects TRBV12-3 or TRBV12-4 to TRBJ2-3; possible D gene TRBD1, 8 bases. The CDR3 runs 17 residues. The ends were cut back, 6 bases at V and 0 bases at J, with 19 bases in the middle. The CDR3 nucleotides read TGTGCCAGCAGCTCTACAGGGGGGGTCTCTAGCACAGATACGCAGTATTTT. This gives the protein CASSSTGGVSSTDTQYF.

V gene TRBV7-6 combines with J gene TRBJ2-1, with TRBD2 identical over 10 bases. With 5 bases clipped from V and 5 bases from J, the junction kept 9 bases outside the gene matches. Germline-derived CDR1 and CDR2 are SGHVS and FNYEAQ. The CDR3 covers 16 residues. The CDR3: CASSLSGGRVDNEQFF. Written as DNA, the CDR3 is TGTGCCAGCAGCCTTAGCGGGGGGCGGGTCGACAATGAGCAGTTCTTC.

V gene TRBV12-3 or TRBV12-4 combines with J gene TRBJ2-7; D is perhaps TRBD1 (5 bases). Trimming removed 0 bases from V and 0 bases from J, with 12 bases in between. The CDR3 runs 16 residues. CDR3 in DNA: TGTGCCAGCAGTTTAGCGCCACCAGGGATCTCCTACGAGCAGTACTTC. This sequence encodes CASSLAPPGISYEQYF.

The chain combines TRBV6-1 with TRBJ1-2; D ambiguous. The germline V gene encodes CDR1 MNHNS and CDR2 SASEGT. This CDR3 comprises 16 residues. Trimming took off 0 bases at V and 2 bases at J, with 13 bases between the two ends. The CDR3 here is CASSEAPAAPNYGYTF. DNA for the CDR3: TGTGCCAGCAGTGAAGCGCCGGCAGCCCCCAACTATGGCTACACCTTC.

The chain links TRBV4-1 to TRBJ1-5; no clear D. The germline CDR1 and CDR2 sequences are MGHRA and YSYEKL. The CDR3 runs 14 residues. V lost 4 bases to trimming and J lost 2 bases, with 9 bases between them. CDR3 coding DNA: TGCGCCAGCAGCCTGGGATTAGGCAATCAGCCCCAGCATTTT. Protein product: CASSLGLGNQPQHF.

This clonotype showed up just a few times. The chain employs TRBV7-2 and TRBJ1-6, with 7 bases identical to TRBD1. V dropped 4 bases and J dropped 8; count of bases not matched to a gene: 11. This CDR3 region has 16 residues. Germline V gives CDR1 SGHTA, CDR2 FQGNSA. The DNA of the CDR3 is TGTGCCAGCAGCTCAGAGACAGGGTGGAGATATTCACCCCTCCACTTT. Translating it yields CASSSETGWRYSPLHF.

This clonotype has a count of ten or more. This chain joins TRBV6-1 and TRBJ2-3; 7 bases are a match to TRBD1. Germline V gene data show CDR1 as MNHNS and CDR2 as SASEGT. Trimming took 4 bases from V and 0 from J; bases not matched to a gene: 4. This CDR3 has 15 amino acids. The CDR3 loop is CASSVLTGSTDTQYF. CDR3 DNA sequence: TGTGCCAGCAGTGTTCTGACAGGGAGCACAGATACGCAGTATTTT.

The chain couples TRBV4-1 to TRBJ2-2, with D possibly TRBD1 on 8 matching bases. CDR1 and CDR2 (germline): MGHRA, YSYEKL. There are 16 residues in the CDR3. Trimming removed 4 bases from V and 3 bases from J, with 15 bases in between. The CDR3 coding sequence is TGCGCCAGCAGCCCCCGGACAGGGAGGGACACCGGGGAGCTGTTTTTT. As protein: CASSPRTGRDTGELFF.

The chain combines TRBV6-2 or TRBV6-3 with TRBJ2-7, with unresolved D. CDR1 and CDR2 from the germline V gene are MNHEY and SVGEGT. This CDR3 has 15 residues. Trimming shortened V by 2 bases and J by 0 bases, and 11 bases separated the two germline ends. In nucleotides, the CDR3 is TGTGCCAGCAGTTACAGGTGGGAAGTCTCCTACGAGCAGTACTTC. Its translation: CASSYRWEVSYEQYF.

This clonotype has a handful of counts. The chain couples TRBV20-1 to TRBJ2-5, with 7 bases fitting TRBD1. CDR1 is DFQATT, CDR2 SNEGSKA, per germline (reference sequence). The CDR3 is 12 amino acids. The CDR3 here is CGPGGRSGTQYF. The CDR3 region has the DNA TGCGGCCCAGGGGGACGGTCAGGGACCCAGTACTTC.

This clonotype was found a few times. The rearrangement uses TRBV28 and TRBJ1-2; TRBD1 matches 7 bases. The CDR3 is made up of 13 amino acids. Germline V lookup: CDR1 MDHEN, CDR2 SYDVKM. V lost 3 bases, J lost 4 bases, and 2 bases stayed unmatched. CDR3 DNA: TGTGCCAGCAGTTTGACAGGGTTCTATGGCTACACCTTC. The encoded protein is CASSLTGFYGYTF.

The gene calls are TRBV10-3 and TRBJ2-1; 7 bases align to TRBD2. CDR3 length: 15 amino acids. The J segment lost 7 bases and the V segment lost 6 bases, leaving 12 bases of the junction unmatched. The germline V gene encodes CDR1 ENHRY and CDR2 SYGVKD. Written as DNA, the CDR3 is TGTGCCATCAGCCTTGGGGGGGGACCTCCAAATGAGCAGTTCTTC. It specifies CAISLGGGPPNEQFF.

The CDR3 DNA sequence: TGTGCCAGCAGCTTTGGTACTAACGAGCAGTACTTC. As protein: CASSFGTNEQYF. V gene TRBV5-6 combines with J gene TRBJ2-7; D is unclear. The germline V gene has CDR1 SGHDT and CDR2 YYEEEE. Deletions cut 2 bases from V and 5 bases from J, with 8 bases between. The length of the CDR3 is 12 residues. The variable domain in full, with the rest retrieved from reference TRBV5-6 and TRBJ2-7, is DAGVTQSPTHLIKTRGQQVTLRCSPKSGHDTVSWYQQALGQGPQFIFQYYEEEERQRGNFPDRFSGHQFPNYSSELNVNALLLGDSALYLCASSFGTNEQYFGPGTRLTVT.